This T cell receptor beta chain derives from a study of blood T cells in healthy people across ages. Study-wide results and limits: Fewer expanded clones and more diversity marked long-lived versus aged donors. Age showed a roughly linear inverse relationship with TCR beta diversity per million T cells.

To note about this clonotype: Antigen: not known.

The V gene's germline CDR1 is GTSNPN and CDR2 SVGIG (reference sequence). Trimming cost V 0 bases and J 7 bases; bases outside gene matches: 11. This CDR3 contains 17 residues. Each donor gave ten milliliters of peripheral blood. Then a second PCR, running about 7 to 11 cycles, was carried out with a sample-barcoded 5' primer and a J-beta primer mix. TCRdb redid the calling of the 5' RACE reads with MiXCR, one entry per CDR3 protein. The data contain 250,000 to 300,000 distinct CDR3 sequences, roughly 26% of them singletons. V gene TRBV30 combines with J gene TRBJ2-1; 11 bases agree with TRBD2. This clonotype originated in a woman in her seventies in good health. Material for sequencing was blood. In nucleotides, the CDR3 is TGTGCCTGGAGTGTACGGTCAGGACTAGCGGGTTTAAATGAGCAGTTCTTC. Amino acid sequence: CAWSVRSGLAGLNEQFF.